The rows below give T cell receptor beta chains drawn from one sample of a study of T cell repertoires in cytomegalovirus infection. These receptors lack a known antigen. In TCRdb, the reads were re-called with MiXCR into one record per CDR3 protein. The sample carries hundreds of thousands of distinct CDR3 sequences, less than 35% recorded once. Sequencing was performed on cultured CD8+ T cells from PBMCs, taken from culture after CMV antigen stimulation. Receptor source: a human donor in good health (CMV status not recorded). Some clones in this sample may be carry-over from other donors' samples. The CDR3 runs from the conserved cysteine through the conserved F or W. The order of the fields is V gene, CDR3 length, J gene, CDR3 protein.

>TRBV7-6|12|TRBJ2-2
CASSYKSGELFF
>TRBV11-2|15|TRBJ1-2
CASSLDPGSNYGYTF
>TRBV28|15|TRBJ2-5
CASSFYASGEETQYF
>TRBV4-3|16|TRBJ2-1
CASSTRWGGRGNEQFF
>TRBV11-2|18|TRBJ2-1
CASSSATYRMGSYNEQFF
>TRBV7-9|14|TRBJ2-5
CASWVGGIQETQYF
>TRBV27|14|TRBJ1-5
CANSLGGYNQPQHF
>TRBV12-3/TRBV12-4|14|TRBJ1-2
CASSLAGRSSACTF
>TRBV24-1|14|TRBJ2-2
CATPGTSGAGELFF
>TRBV12-3/TRBV12-4|14|TRBJ1-1
CASSPAGGWTEAFF
>TRBV6-2/TRBV6-3|18|TRBJ2-3
CASTHSGTSGPQTDTQYF
>TRBV5-6|18|TRBJ2-1
CASSPPGQDLISYNEQFF
>TRBV7-6|12|TRBJ2-3
CASSLEGAGQYF
>TRBV6-1|14|TRBJ2-7
CASSERWATYEQYF
>TRBV19|16|TRBJ2-1
CASSMDGGGPTNEQFF
>TRBV7-6|14|TRBJ1-4
CANSPPGSEGKLFF
>TRBV9|13|TRBJ2-2
CASSVGGPGELFF
>TRBV27|14|TRBJ1-5
CASSFDRGYQPQHF